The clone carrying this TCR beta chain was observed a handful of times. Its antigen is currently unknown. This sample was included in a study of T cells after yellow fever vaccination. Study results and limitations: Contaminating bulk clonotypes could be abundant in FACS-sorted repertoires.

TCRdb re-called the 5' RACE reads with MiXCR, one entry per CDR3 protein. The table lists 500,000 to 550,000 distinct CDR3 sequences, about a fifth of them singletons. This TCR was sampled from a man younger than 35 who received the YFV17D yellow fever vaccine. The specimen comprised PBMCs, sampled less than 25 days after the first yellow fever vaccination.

In nucleotides, the CDR3 is TGTGCCACACTGGGATACACCGGGGAGCTGTTTTTT. Its translation: CATLGYTGELFF. This rearrangement joins TRBV28 to TRBJ2-2, with D unclear. The CDR3 is 12 amino acids. The V gene's germline CDR1 is MDHEN and CDR2 SYDVKM. With 10 bases removed from V and 3 bases from J, the gap between germline ends came to 9 bases.